Following are 17 T cell receptor beta chains from one sample sequenced in a study of T cells in women clearing cervical HPV infection. Sequencing was performed with immunoSEQ multiplex PCR; in TCRdb, only in-frame clones are kept and a portion is missing. The sample has tens of thousands of clones. Material: blood buffy coat. Every receptor here comes from a woman aged 18-70 years with a cervical HPV16 infection that either progressed to CIN3+ or cleared (not recorded which).

The chain's CDR3 is CASSEQGLSPYNDYTF. The CDR3 DNA, read in part, is TGTGCCAGTAGCGAACAGGGCCTTAGTCCATACAATGAC. J is TRBJ1-2 and V is TRBV19; possibly TRBD1 for D (6 bases). The CDR3 end falls 3 residues outside the read, so it is completed with the germline J gene. The CDR3 consists of 16 residues. Germline assignment: CDR1 LNHDA and CDR2 SQIVND (reference sequence). The full variable domain, in which reference TRBV19 and TRBJ1-2 provide the parts outside the CDR3, is DGGITQSPKYLFRKEGQNVTLSCEQNLNHDAMYWYRQDPGQGLRLIYYSQIVNDFQKGDIAEGYSVSREKKESFPLTVTSAQKNPTAFYLCASSEQGLSPYNDYTFGSGTRLTVV.

The CDR3 bases that were read are TGTGCCAGCAGCTTAGGGGTACTAGCGGGATCCGAC. This gives the protein CASSLGVLAGSD. In full, the CDR3 is CASSLGVLAGSDYTF. The chain links TRBV7-2 to TRBJ1-2; D call uncertain. The CDR3 is cut off 3 residues early in the read; its end comes from the germline J gene. The CDR3 loop spans 15 amino acids. CDR1 SGHTA and CDR2 FQGNSA come from the germline V gene. Full variable domain (missing parts from reference TRBV7-2 and TRBJ1-2): GAGVSQSPSNKVTEKGKDVELRCDPISGHTALYWYRQSLGQGLEFLIYFQGNSAPDKSGLPSDRFSAERTGGSVSTLTIQRTQQEDSAVYLCASSLGVLAGSDYTFGSGTRLTVV.

About this clone itself: The CDR3 is cut off 3 residues early in the read; its end comes from the germline J gene. This chain connects TRBV2 to TRBJ1-2, with 8 nucleotides matching TRBD1. V trimming: 6 bases; J trimming: 3 bases; junction bases outside the gene matches: 6. Germline loops: CDR1 SNHLY, CDR2 FYNNEI. The CDR3 consists of 14 residues. CDR3 protein: CASRSAGGHYGYTF. The sequenced CDR3 bases are TGTGCCAGCAGGTCGGCAGGGGGCCACTATGGC.

With respect to this clone: From the germline J gene comes the end of the CDR3, since the read stops 3 residues before it. This sequence joins TRBV20-1 and TRBJ2-1; TRBD2 aligns across 8 bases. Germline values: CDR1 DFQATT, CDR2 SNEGSKA (reference sequence). J gave up 6 bases and V 3 bases, and 7 bases lay outside the gene matches. The CDR3 runs to 14 residues. The CDR3 DNA, read in part, is TGCAGTGCTAGGTTGTCTCTAGCGGGCAATGAG. Its translation: CSARLSLAGNE. The full CDR3 is CSARLSLAGNEQFF.

As concerns this clone: The read ends 3 residues before the CDR3 terminus; that terminus is restored from the germline J gene. The chain is built from TRBV7-6 and TRBJ2-5, with D unresolved. V dropped 1 base and J dropped 5 bases, with 14 bases sitting between them. Germline-derived CDR1 and CDR2 are SGHVS and FNYEAQ. The CDR3 extends over 15 amino acids. Here the CDR3 reads CASSLGALSQETQYF. The CDR3 bases that were read are TGTGCCAGCAGCTTAGGGGCCTTGTCCCAGGAGACC.

A word on this clone: The read stops 3 residues short of the end of the CDR3; the missing end is completed from the germline J gene. This chain uses TRBV7-3 with TRBJ2-2; D call uncertain. From germline, CDR1 is SGHTA and CDR2 FQGTGA. The CDR3 has 15 residues. Here the CDR3 reads CASSLTPQRNSPLFF. The DNA read from the CDR3 is TGTGCCAGCAGCTTAACGCCACAGAGAAATTCACCG.

With regard to this clone: The read stops 3 residues short of the end of the CDR3; the missing end is completed from the germline J gene. The chain employs TRBV5-1 and TRBJ2-4, with 9 bases identical to TRBD2. CDR1 and CDR2 from the germline V gene are SGHRS and YFSETQ. The CDR3 extends over 15 amino acids. The CDR3 is CASSLGGGAFETQYF. CDR3 DNA, as far as it was read: TGCGCCAGCAGCTTGGGCGGGGGGGCGTTTGAGACT.

The chain's CDR3 is CSAPPSGTDTQYF. The sequenced part of the CDR3 DNA is TGCAGTGCTCCCCCCTCAGGCACAGATACG. J is TRBJ2-3 and V is TRBV20-1; D is unclear. Read sequence stops 3 residues before the CDR3 end, and the germline J gene provides the missing end. The germline V and J ends were trimmed by 5 bases and 1 base, with 10 bases remaining between them. From germline, CDR1 is DFQATT and CDR2 SNEGSKA (reference sequence). The CDR3 spans 13 residues.

Concerning this clone itself: The read is 3 residues too short to cover the CDR3 end, so that end is filled in from the germline J gene. This sequence joins TRBV28 and TRBJ2-5; weak D call: TRBD1 (6 bases). With 3 bases removed from V and 2 bases from J, the gap between germline ends came to 13 bases. Germline-derived CDR1 and CDR2 are MDHEN and SYDVKM. The length of the CDR3 is 15 residues. CDR3 in amino acids: CASSLGRGYQETQYF. The covered CDR3 bases are TGTGCCAGCAGTTTGGGCAGGGGATATCAAGAGACC.

In the case of this clone: The CDR3 is cut off 3 residues early in the read; its end comes from the germline J gene. This chain uses TRBV7-9 with TRBJ1-2, with a weak D call TRBD1 (5 bases). This CDR3 spans 15 amino acids. Germline assignment: CDR1 SEHNR and CDR2 FQNEAQ (reference sequence). Deletions cut 2 bases from V and 6 bases from J, with 16 bases between. The sequenced part of the CDR3 DNA is TGTGCCAGCAGCTTAAACCCCTGGGGAGGGGATGGC. It specifies CASSLNPWGGDG. The full CDR3 sequence reads CASSLNPWGGDGYTF.

About this clone: The CDR3 extends 3 residues past the end of the read, so its final part is completed from the germline J gene. The genes are TRBV20-1 and TRBJ1-6; D may be TRBD1 (6 bases). The CDR3 has 15 residues. V was trimmed by 0 bases and J by 7 bases, leaving 13 bases between them. Germline V CDR1 and CDR2: DFQATT, SNEGSKA (reference sequence). CDR3: CSAREPGQGNSPLHF. The sequenced part of the CDR3 DNA is TGCAGTGCTAGAGAGCCAGGTCAGGGGAATTCACCC.

As regards this clone: The read terminates 3 residues before the CDR3 end, so the remaining end is supplied by the germline J gene. This chain links TRBV2 with TRBJ2-1; 8 nucleotides match TRBD2. The V segment lost 7 bases and the J segment 6 bases; nucleotides outside the gene matches: 14. CDR3 length: 16 amino acids. Germline CDR1 is SNHLY and CDR2 is FYNNEI. The CDR3 loop is CASTKTGTSLGNEQFF. The CDR3 bases that were read are TGTGCCAGCACCAAAACCGGGACTAGTCTAGGCAATGAG.

About this clone: The CDR3 end falls 3 residues outside the read, so it is completed with the germline J gene. The V and J genes are TRBV5-1 and TRBJ1-6; D remains ambiguous. The CDR3 totals 13 residues. V gave up 4 bases and J gave up 8 bases, with 10 bases separating them. The germline V gene encodes CDR1 SGHRS and CDR2 YFSETQ. CDR3 DNA (partial): TGCGCCAGCAGCGAGCGGGGTGATTCACCC. This encodes CASSERGDSP. The entire CDR3 sequence reads CASSERGDSPLHF. The variable domain in full, with the rest retrieved from reference TRBV5-1 and TRBJ1-6, is KAGVTQTPRYLIKTRGQQVTLSCSPISGHRSVSWYQQTPGQGLQFLFEYFSETQRNKGNFPGRFSGRQFSNSRSEMNVSTLELGDSALYLCASSERGDSPLHFGNGTRLTVT.

In regard to this clone: The CDR3 end lies 3 residues beyond the end of the read and is filled in from the germline J gene. The genes are TRBV2 and TRBJ1-4, with 9 bases fitting TRBD1. Germline CDR1 reads SNHLY; CDR2 reads FYNNEI. The CDR3 is made up of 14 amino acids. J was trimmed by 8 bases and V by 10 bases; bases with no gene match: 11. CDR3 residues: CATPSDRGAEKLFF. Partial CDR3 DNA: TGTGCCACCCCCTCGGACAGGGGAGCCGAAAAA.

Concerning this clone: The read finishes 3 residues shy of the CDR3 end, and the germline J gene is used to complete it. This rearrangement joins TRBV30 to TRBJ2-1; TRBD2 might be the D (5 bases). The V end was cut by 5 bases, the J end by 3 bases, with 11 bases between. In germline, CDR1 is GTSNPN, CDR2 SVGIG (reference sequence). There are 13 residues in the CDR3. CDR3 bases read: TGTGCCTGGCAGGTAGCGATCTACAATGAG. Its translation: CAWQVAIYNE. The full CDR3 sequence reads CAWQVAIYNEQFF.

Turning to this clone: The CDR3 end is not reached by the read, which stops 3 residues before it; the germline J gene fills it in. The chain employs TRBV20-1 and TRBJ2-3, with TRBD2 identical over 13 bases. CDR1 and CDR2 from the germline V gene are DFQATT and SNEGSKA (reference sequence). The CDR3 totals 17 residues. CDR3 protein: CSARDPSTSGRTQTQYF. Incomplete CDR3 DNA: TGCAGTGCTAGAGATCCCTCGACTAGCGGGAGGACGCAGACG.

On this clone: The read ends 3 residues before the CDR3 terminus; that terminus is restored from the germline J gene. The chain is built from TRBV11-1 and TRBJ1-4; D remains ambiguous. CDR1 is SGHAT and CDR2 is FQDESV in the germline V gene (reference sequence). V was clipped by 5 bases and J by 7 bases, with 14 bases between them. The CDR3 is made up of 14 amino acids. The CDR3 DNA, read in part, is TGTGCCAGCAGCCCGGTCTCCGGTGGTGAAAAA. It codes for CASSPVSGGEK. The complete CDR3 protein is CASSPVSGGEKLFF.